This T cell receptor (beta chain) was sequenced in a study of shared T cell receptors in the human thymus. This clone appeared once. The CDR3 spans 15 residues. The ends were cut back, 2 bases at V and 0 bases at J, with 11 bases in the middle. Method: immunoSEQ multiplex PCR; TCRdb's copy keeps in-frame clones and lacks some. There are about 610,000 clones in the sample; more than 75% occur only once, and roughly 0.0097% lies in the top ten. A further study also used this sample, focusing on human thymus T cells.

Sequencing input: thymocytes. The chain links TRBV5-7 to TRBJ1-2, with D uncertain. TRBV5-7 is marked as an open reading frame, function uncertain. The source is a boy under two years old with a congenital heart defect. The CDR3 DNA follows: TGTGCCAGCAGCTTTCGTACAGAGACTAACTATGGCTACACCTTC. Protein sequence: CASSFRTETNYGYTF.